This T cell receptor (beta chain) comes out of a study of T cells expressing NK-cell markers (TCRdb year 2020). For the wider study: In sorted CD3+CD56+NKG2C+, CD3+CD56+NKG2C- and CD3+CD56-NKG2C+ T-cell subsets from eight or nine donors, TCR beta-chain repertoires were profiled. Sequencing of the libraries produced 2 x 150 bp reads on Illumina HiSeq 2000/2500, MiSeq or NextSeq. The study sequenced eight donors, all healthy volunteers chosen at random: three men and five women. Of the eight sequenced donors, seven were found to be HCMV-seropositive and one was found to be HCMV-seronegative. The investigation overall reported the following: In six donors, the dominant CD3+CD56+NKG2C+ clonotypes ranked among the top 10 CD8+ clonotypes, making up about 1.0-7.5% of CD8+ T cells. It remained unclear whether the expanded NKG2C-expressing T cell clones were specific for HCMV antigens. Those dominant clonotypes were again the most abundant among CD3+CD56-NKG2C+ cells in several donors, at roughly 28.3-60.1%.

Comment on this clonotype: Its antigen specificity is not known.

CDR1 and CDR2 are read off the germline V gene as SNHLY and FYNNEI. Counted from cysteine to phenylalanine, this CDR3 has 13 amino acids. DNA was not recorded. HCMV-specific IgG was detected in serum with a commercial ELISA kit to determine HCMV serostatus. Peripheral blood mononuclear cells were isolated from blood by Ficoll density gradient centrifugation. Reads for this sample came from an Illumina HiSeq 2000. The TCR beta cDNA libraries were made using 5'RACE template switching, a step that added both a universal primer site and unique molecular identifiers. cDNA synthesis was primed from the TCR beta constant segment, followed by two successive PCR amplification steps. Per the authors' processing: Reads were demultiplexed and grouped by UMI with MIGEC, and clonotypes were assembled and quantified with MiTCR. To remove erroneous sequences, TCR cDNA sequences were retained only when supported by two or more reads. The tcR package was used for downstream repertoire analysis, and clonotypes were matched between fractions using CDR3 nucleotide sequence together with V segment. VDJmatch was used to annotate antigen specificity against VDJdb, with one amino acid substitution allowed in CDR3. TCRdb reprocessed the public reads and reports one entry per CDR3 protein sequence, without DNA. The V and J calls were determined by TCRdb, not by the authors. The table for this sample lists about half a million distinct CDR3 sequences. Jointly, the top ten make up more than 1.4% of the sample.

The sequenced sample was blood T cells: a sorted CD56 or NKG2C T cell subset, CD4+ or CD8+ T cells, or bulk PBMC T cells (not recorded which). The V and J segments used are TRBV2 and TRBJ2-7; the D call from TCRdb, TRBD1, cannot be confirmed without DNA. This receptor was obtained from a woman between 50 and 59 years old in good health. Donor details come from another sample of the same person, matched by shared clones. This receptor carries the CDR3 CASTRGAAYEQYF. Supplemented by the reference TRBV2 and TRBJ2-7 proteins around the CDR3, the complete variable domain is EPEVTQTPSHQVTQMGQEVILRCVPISNHLYFYWYRQILGQKVEFLVSFYNNEISEKSEIFDDQFSVERPDGSNFTLKIRSTKLEDSAMYFCASTRGAAYEQYFGPGTRLTVT.